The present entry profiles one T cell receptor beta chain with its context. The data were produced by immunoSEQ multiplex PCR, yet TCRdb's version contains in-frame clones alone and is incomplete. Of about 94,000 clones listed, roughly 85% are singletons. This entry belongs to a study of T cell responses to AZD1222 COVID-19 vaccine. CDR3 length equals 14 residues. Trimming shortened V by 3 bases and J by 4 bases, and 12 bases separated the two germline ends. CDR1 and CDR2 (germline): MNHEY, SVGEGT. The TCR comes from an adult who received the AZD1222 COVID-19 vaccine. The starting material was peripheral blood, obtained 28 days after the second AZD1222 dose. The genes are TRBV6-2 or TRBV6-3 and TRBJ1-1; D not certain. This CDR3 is CASSYIRVGTEAFF. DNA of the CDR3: TGTGCCAGCAGTTATATAAGGGTTGGCACTGAAGCTTTCTTT.